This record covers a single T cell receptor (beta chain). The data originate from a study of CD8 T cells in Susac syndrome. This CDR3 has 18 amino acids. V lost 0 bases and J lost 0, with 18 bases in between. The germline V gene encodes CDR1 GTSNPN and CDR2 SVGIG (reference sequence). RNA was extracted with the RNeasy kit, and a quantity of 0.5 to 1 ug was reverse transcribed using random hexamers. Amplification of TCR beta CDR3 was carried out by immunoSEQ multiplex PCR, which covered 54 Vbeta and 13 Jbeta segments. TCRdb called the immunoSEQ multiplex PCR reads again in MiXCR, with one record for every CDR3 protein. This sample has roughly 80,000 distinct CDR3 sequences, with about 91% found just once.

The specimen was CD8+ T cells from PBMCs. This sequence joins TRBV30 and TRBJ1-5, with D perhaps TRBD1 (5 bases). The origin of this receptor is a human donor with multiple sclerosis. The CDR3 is CAWSVQDTKMYSNQPQHF. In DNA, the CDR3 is TGTGCCTGGAGTGTCCAGGACACCAAGATGTATAGCAATCAGCCCCAGCATTTT.